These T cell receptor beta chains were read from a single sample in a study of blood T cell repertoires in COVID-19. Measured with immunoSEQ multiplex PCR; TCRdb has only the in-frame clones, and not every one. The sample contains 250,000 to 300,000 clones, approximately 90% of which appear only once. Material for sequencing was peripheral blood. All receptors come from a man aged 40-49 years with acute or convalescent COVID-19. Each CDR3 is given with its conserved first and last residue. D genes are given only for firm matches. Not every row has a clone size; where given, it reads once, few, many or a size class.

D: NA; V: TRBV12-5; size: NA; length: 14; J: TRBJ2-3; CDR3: CASRWRGSTDTQYF; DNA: TGTGCTAGTAGATGGCGAGGGTCCACAGATACGCAGTATTTT
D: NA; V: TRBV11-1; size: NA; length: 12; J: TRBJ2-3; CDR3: CASTQGPDTQYF; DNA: TGTGCCAGCACGCAGGGGCCAGATACGCAGTATTTT
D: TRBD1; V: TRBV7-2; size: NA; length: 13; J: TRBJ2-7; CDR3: CASSYRADRAQYF; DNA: TGTGCCAGCAGTTATCGTGCTGACAGGGCGCAGTACTTC
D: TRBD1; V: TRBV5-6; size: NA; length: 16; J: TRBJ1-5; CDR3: CASSPRTGRSNQPQHF; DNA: TGTGCCAGCAGCCCCCGGACAGGGAGGAGTAATCAGCCCCAGCATTTT
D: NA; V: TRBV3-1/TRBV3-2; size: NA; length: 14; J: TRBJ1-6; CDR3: CASSQGTVNSPLHF; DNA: TGTGCCAGCAGCCAAGGGACAGTTAATTCACCCCTCCACTTT
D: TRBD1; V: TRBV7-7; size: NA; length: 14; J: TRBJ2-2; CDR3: CASSPTGAGGELFF; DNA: TGTGCCAGCAGCCCGACAGGGGCGGGCGGGGAGCTGTTTTTT
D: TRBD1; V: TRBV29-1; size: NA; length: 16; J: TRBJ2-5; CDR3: CSVLPPPEQGVETQYF; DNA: TGCAGCGTTCTTCCCCCACCCGAACAGGGGGTAGAGACCCAGTACTTC
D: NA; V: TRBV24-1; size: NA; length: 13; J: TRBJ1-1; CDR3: CATSDGRGHEAFF; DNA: TGTGCCACCAGTGATGGCAGGGGCCATGAAGCTTTCTTT
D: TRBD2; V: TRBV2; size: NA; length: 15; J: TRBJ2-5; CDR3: CASSRDGGGQETQYF; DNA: TGTGCCAGCAGTCGGGATGGGGGGGGCCAAGAGACCCAGTACTTC
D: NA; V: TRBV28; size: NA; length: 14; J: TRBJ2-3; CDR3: CASIAGGYPDTQYF; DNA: TGTGCCAGCATTGCCGGGGGTTACCCAGATACGCAGTATTTT
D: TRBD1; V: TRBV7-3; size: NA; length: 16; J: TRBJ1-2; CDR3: CASSLGSPGQGLGYTF; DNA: TGTGCCAGCAGCTTAGGATCTCCGGGACAGGGCCTCGGCTACACCTTC
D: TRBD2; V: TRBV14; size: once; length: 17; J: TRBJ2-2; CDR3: CASSQLGAGTNTGELFF; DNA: TGTGCCAGCAGCCAGTTAGGAGCGGGGACGAACACCGGGGAGCTGTTTTTT
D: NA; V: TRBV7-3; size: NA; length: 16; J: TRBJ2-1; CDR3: CASSLNSGQGGNEQFF; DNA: TGTGCCAGCAGCTTAAATTCCGGGCAGGGGGGCAATGAGCAGTTCTTC
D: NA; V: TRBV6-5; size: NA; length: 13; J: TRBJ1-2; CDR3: CALSGAGGYGYTF; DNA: TGTGCCCTCTCGGGAGCCGGGGGTTATGGCTACACCTTC
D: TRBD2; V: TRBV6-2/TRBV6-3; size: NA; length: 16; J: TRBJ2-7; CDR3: CASSPREAGGLDEQYF; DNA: TGTGCCAGCAGCCCAAGAGAAGCGGGGGGGCTGGACGAGCAGTACTTC
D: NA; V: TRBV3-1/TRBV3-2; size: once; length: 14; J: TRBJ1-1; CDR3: CASSQVTIPRGAFF; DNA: TGTGCCAGCAGCCAAGTTACGATCCCGCGTGGAGCTTTCTTT
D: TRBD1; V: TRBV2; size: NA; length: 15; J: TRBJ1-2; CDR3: CASMQEGQGRRGYTF; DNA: TGTGCCAGCATGCAAGAGGGACAGGGGAGGAGAGGCTACACCTTC
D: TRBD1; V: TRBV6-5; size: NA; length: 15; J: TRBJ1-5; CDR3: CASRRDRTSNQPQHF; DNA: TGTGCCAGCAGGCGGGACAGGACTAGCAATCAGCCCCAGCATTTT
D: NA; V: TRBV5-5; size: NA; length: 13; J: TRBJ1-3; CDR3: CASSLAEGNTIYF; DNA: TGTGCCAGCAGCTTGGCTGAGGGAAACACCATATATTTT
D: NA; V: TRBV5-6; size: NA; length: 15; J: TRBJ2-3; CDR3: CASSLGGSPPDTQYF; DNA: TGTGCCAGCAGCTTGGGAGGGTCCCCCCCAGATACGCAGTATTTT
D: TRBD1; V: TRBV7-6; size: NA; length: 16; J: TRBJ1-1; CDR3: CASSGTGGARDTEAFF; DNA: TGTGCCAGCAGCGGGACAGGGGGCGCTAGGGACACTGAAGCTTTCTTT
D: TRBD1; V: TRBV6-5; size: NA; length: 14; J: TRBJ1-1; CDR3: CASSYSRQGTEAFF; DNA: TGTGCCAGCAGTTACTCAAGACAGGGCACTGAAGCTTTCTTT
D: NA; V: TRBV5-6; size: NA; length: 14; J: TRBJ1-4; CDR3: CASSLELYGEKLFF; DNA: TGTGCCAGCAGCCTTGAATTGTATGGCGAAAAACTGTTTTTT
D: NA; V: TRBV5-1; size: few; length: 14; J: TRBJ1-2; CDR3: CASSLPTGVYGYTF; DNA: TGCGCCAGCAGCTTACCTACAGGTGTCTATGGCTACACCTTC
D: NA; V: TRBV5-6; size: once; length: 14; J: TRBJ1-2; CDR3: CASSLVGRIYGYTF; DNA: TGTGCCAGCAGCTTGGTGGGGCGGATTTATGGCTACACCTTC